This T cell receptor (beta chain) was retrieved from a study of immune characterization of retroperitoneal liposarcoma. Germline assignment: CDR1 SGHDN and CDR2 FVKESK. Trimming took off 2 bases at V and 1 base at J, with 14 bases between the two ends. The CDR3 spans 16 residues. TCRdb re-called the PCR reads with MiXCR, one entry per CDR3 protein. The data hold around 13,000 distinct CDR3 sequences, with roughly 50% observed a single time. The TCR was taken from a female donor with retroperitoneal liposarcoma. This sequence joins TRBV14 and TRBJ2-5, with D perhaps matching TRBD2 (7 bases). The sequenced material came from tumor tissue. Here the CDR3 reads CASSQWGGGVQETQYF. In nucleotides, the CDR3 is TGTGCCAGCAGCCAATGGGGAGGGGGGGTCCAAGAGACCCAGTACTTC.